This entry features one TCR beta chain sequence. Its specificity is not known. Those patients with uncontrolled infection, other autoimmune disease, pregnancy or lactation were excluded. Amplified regions were TCR beta CDR3 sequences from RNA transcripts. TCR CDR3 regions were first amplified by RT-PCR with HTBI primers. TCRdb processed the multiplex PCR reads anew with MiXCR; each CDR3 protein has one entry. Here the sample spans hundreds of thousands of distinct CDR3 sequences, about 45% being singletons. The V gene's germline CDR1 is SEHNR and CDR2 FQNEAQ (reference sequence). Trimming took 5 bases from V and 3 from J; bases not matched to a gene: 7. This CDR3 comprises 14 residues. The data are from a study of T cells in Graves' hyperthyroidism and ophthalmopathy. Overall study results and limits: Among thyroid clonotypes expanded above 0.001, most also appeared in blood. Progression to ophthalmopathy was predicted a median of roughly seven months early.

This chain connects TRBV7-9 to TRBJ2-7, with TRBD1 matching over 7 bases. The receptor's source is a woman aged 18-29 years with Graves' hyperthyroidism. What was sequenced was peripheral blood or thyroid tissue (not recorded which). For the CDR3, the DNA is TGTGCCAGCAGCCCCATGACAGGGCACTACGAGCAGTACTTC. Amino acids: CASSPMTGHYEQYF.